A selection of T cell receptor beta chains follows, all from one sample in a study of T cell responses to AZD1222 COVID-19 vaccine. Only in-frame clones appear in the TCRdb table, and some are missing; sequencing was by immunoSEQ multiplex PCR. The data contain 150,000 or so clones, around 88% of them singletons. This material consisted of peripheral blood, taken on day 0 of MenACWY control vaccination. These receptors originate from an adult in good health. Each CDR3 is given with its conserved first and last residue. A D gene is named only where the DNA matches it firmly. Rows give clone size only sometimes, using once, few, many, or a class for an expanded clone.

j_gene: TRBJ1-2; abundance: NA; v_gene: TRBV29-1; d_gene: NA; CDR3aa: CSVEVGQDYGYTF; CDR3nt: TGCAGCGTTGAGGTGGGCCAAGACTATGGCTACACCTTC
j_gene: TRBJ1-5; abundance: NA; v_gene: TRBV6-2/TRBV6-3; d_gene: TRBD1; CDR3aa: CASSVRQGGNQPQHF; CDR3nt: TGTGCCAGCAGCGTTAGACAGGGCGGCAATCAGCCCCAGCATTTT
j_gene: TRBJ1-5; abundance: once; v_gene: TRBV19; d_gene: NA; CDR3aa: CASSPEDRPGEPQHF; CDR3nt: TGTGCCAGTAGTCCCGAAGACAGGCCGGGGGAGCCCCAGCATTTT
j_gene: TRBJ1-2; abundance: NA; v_gene: TRBV28; d_gene: NA; CDR3aa: CASSNMDRPFYGYTF; CDR3nt: TGTGCCAGCAGTAACATGGACAGACCGTTCTATGGCTACACCTTC
j_gene: TRBJ1-3; abundance: NA; v_gene: TRBV15; d_gene: NA; CDR3aa: CATSFRTANTIYF; CDR3nt: TGTGCCACCAGCTTCAGGACAGCAAACACCATATATTTT
j_gene: TRBJ2-1; abundance: NA; v_gene: TRBV7-2; d_gene: TRBD2; CDR3aa: CASSSPLAGGTHEQFF; CDR3nt: TGTGCCAGCAGCTCTCCCCTAGCGGGGGGCACCCATGAGCAGTTCTTC
j_gene: TRBJ1-2; abundance: NA; v_gene: TRBV7-9; d_gene: NA; CDR3aa: CASSRDGYGYTF; CDR3nt: TGTGCCAGCAGCCGGGACGGGTATGGCTACACCTTC
j_gene: TRBJ1-2; abundance: few; v_gene: TRBV28; d_gene: NA; CDR3aa: CASSWTVYGYTF; CDR3nt: TGTGCCAGCAGTTGGACAGTTTATGGCTACACCTTC
j_gene: TRBJ1-6; abundance: NA; v_gene: TRBV12-5; d_gene: NA; CDR3aa: CASGQGSSYNSPLHF; CDR3nt: TGTGCTAGTGGACAGGGAAGCTCCTATAATTCACCCCTCCACTTT
j_gene: TRBJ2-7; abundance: NA; v_gene: TRBV28; d_gene: NA; CDR3aa: CASRDRHYEQYF; CDR3nt: TGTGCCAGCAGGGACAGACACTACGAGCAGTACTTC
j_gene: TRBJ1-5; abundance: NA; v_gene: TRBV3-1/TRBV3-2; d_gene: NA; CDR3aa: CASSQADGDFNQPQHF; CDR3nt: TGTGCCAGCAGCCAAGCCGACGGGGATTTCAATCAGCCCCAGCATTTT
j_gene: TRBJ1-1; abundance: NA; v_gene: TRBV7-8; d_gene: NA; CDR3aa: CASSLSLDTEAFF; CDR3nt: TGTGCCAGCAGCTTATCTTTGGACACTGAAGCTTTCTTT
j_gene: TRBJ2-7; abundance: NA; v_gene: TRBV6-2/TRBV6-3; d_gene: NA; CDR3aa: CASSEALLGEQYF; CDR3nt: TGTGCCAGCAGCGAGGCCCTATTAGGCGAGCAGTACTTC
j_gene: TRBJ2-7; abundance: medium-sized; v_gene: TRBV4-3; d_gene: NA; CDR3aa: CASSQDLLSSYEQYF; CDR3nt: TGCGCCAGCAGCCAAGATCTTCTCAGTTCCTACGAGCAGTACTTC
j_gene: TRBJ1-1; abundance: NA; v_gene: TRBV10-3; d_gene: TRBD1; CDR3aa: CAISESGGQGRNTEAFF; CDR3nt: TGTGCCATCAGTGAGTCGGGGGGACAGGGGAGGAACACTGAAGCTTTCTTT